The 29 T cell receptor beta chains given below trace back to one sample, sequenced in a study of early T cells in non-severe SARS-CoV-2 infection. A single record per CDR3 protein comes from TCRdb applying MiXCR to the 5' RACE reads. The sample records about 76,000 distinct CDR3 sequences, 10% to 12% being singletons. Sequencing was carried out using whole blood. These receptors came from an adult who was a healthcare worker with PCR-confirmed SARS-CoV-2 infection or an uninfected control (not recorded which).

In this sample, this clonotype turned up many times. CDR3 in DNA: TGTGCCAGCAGCTCCCGGACAGACTCCTACGAGCAGTACTTC. Amino acids: CASSSRTDSYEQYF. The chain has TRBV13 and TRBJ2-7, with a weak D call TRBD1 (6 bases). This CDR3 spans 14 amino acids. CDR1 is PRHDT and CDR2 is FYEKMQ in the germline V gene (reference sequence). The V end lost 4 bases, the J end lost 0 bases, and 10 bases lay between the germline ends.

This clonotype was picked up many times. V is TRBV12-3 or TRBV12-4 and J is TRBJ2-1; D is uncertain. The CDR3 totals 14 residues. Trimming stripped 5 bases from V and 7 bases from J, with 15 bases between. CDR3 DNA: TGTGCCAGCAGTCCCCGGACCTTAGGGAATGAGCAGTTCTTC. This codes for CASSPRTLGNEQFF.

This clonotype was counted many times. The CDR3 DNA sequence: TGCGCCAGCAGCGTACAGGGACAGGGGAACACTGAAGCTTTCTTT. Amino acids: CASSVQGQGNTEAFF. V and J are TRBV5-1 and TRBJ1-1; 9 positions agree with TRBD1. The CDR3 runs to 15 residues. In germline, CDR1 is SGHRS, CDR2 YFSETQ. V lost 4 bases to trimming and J lost 1 base; unmatched junction nucleotides: 5.

V gene TRBV10-2 combines with J gene TRBJ2-5; D is possibly TRBD2 (6 bases). V was cut by 9 bases and J by 2 bases, with 10 bases left in between. The CDR3 is made up of 12 amino acids. Per germline, CDR1 WSHSY and CDR2 SAAADI. CDR3 amino acids: CASVGGQETQYF. CDR3 in DNA: TGCGCCAGTGTGGGGGGTCAAGAGACCCAGTACTTC.

This clonotype appeared many times. This chain connects TRBV2 to TRBJ2-7; possibly TRBD1 or TRBD2 for D (5 bases each). Germline loops: CDR1 SNHLY, CDR2 FYNNEI. The V end was cut by 3 bases, the J end by 6 bases, with 12 bases between. The CDR3 covers 13 residues. Written as DNA, the CDR3 is TGTGCCAGCAGTGAGACCAGGGCGGGCGAGCAGTACTTC. Its protein is CASSETRAGEQYF.

This clonotype was found a few times. This chain joins TRBV6-5 and TRBJ2-3; D is perhaps TRBD1 (5 bases). Trimming stripped 7 bases from V and 6 bases from J, with 8 bases between. CDR1 is MNHEY, CDR2 SVGAGI, per germline. The CDR3 contains 11 residues. For the CDR3, the DNA is TGTGCCAGCAACCACAGGGATACGCAGTATTTT. It translates to CASNHRDTQYF.

This clonotype appeared a few times. The gene calls are TRBV14 and TRBJ1-1; 7 positions match TRBD1. This CDR3 is 17 amino acids long. V lost 4 bases to trimming and J lost 1 base; unmatched junction nucleotides: 12. Germline V CDR1 and CDR2: SGHDN, FVKESK. CDR3 region: CASSPDRVISRNTEAFF. DNA for the CDR3: TGTGCCAGCAGCCCAGACAGGGTCATTTCACGGAACACTGAAGCTTTCTTT.

In its sample, this clonotype was seen a few times. The chain uses TRBV4-2 and TRBJ1-5; no reliable D call. CDR3 size: 13 residues. Between the trimmed V and J ends, which lost 4 bases and 7 bases, there was a span of 11 bases. CDR1 and CDR2 (germline): LGHNA, YNFKEQ. The CDR3 bases are TGTGCCAGCAGCCTCTTAGAGGGACAGCCCCAGCATTTT. Its translation: CASSLLEGQPQHF.

The V and J genes are TRBV19 and TRBJ2-1; tentatively, D is TRBD1 (8 bases). The CDR3 runs 14 residues. Germline lookup yields CDR1 LNHDA and CDR2 SQIVND (reference sequence). Trimming pared 9 bases from V and 6 bases from J, leaving 18 bases between. CDR3 coding DNA: TGTGCCAGCCACCGACAGGGGACTACCAATGAGCAGTTCTTC. Protein product: CASHRQGTTNEQFF.

This clonotype was found many times. The CDR3 loop reads CASSGAGTQMNTEAFF. The CDR3 region has the DNA TGTGCCAGCAGCGGGGCGGGGACACAAATGAACACTGAAGCTTTCTTT. The chain joins TRBV5-5 to TRBJ1-1, with D perhaps matching TRBD1 (6 bases). Germline loops: CDR1 SGHKS, CDR2 YYEKEE (reference sequence). V lost 4 bases, J lost 0 bases, and 16 bases lay in between. The CDR3 extends over 16 amino acids.

In this sample, this clonotype turned up a few times. The genes are TRBV7-6 and TRBJ2-5; D gene ambiguous. CDR3 length: 13 residues. V lost 2 bases and J 7 bases, leaving 11 bases between the germline ends. Germline-derived CDR1 and CDR2 are SGHVS and FNYEAQ. The CDR3, as DNA: TGTGCCAGCAGCTTAACGGAGTCAGGGACCCAGTACTTC. Protein: CASSLTESGTQYF.

This clonotype was counted ten times or more. The chain is built from TRBV7-8 and TRBJ1-5, with 7 bases lining up with TRBD1. Looked up from germline, CDR1 is SGHVS and CDR2 is FQNEAQ. J lost 4 bases, V lost 4 bases, and 7 bases had no gene match. The CDR3 spans 15 residues. CDR3 DNA sequence: TGTGCCAGCAGCTACAGACAGGGACAGAATCAGCCCCAGCATTTT. Encoded protein: CASSYRQGQNQPQHF.

This clonotype was counted between two and nine times. The chain employs TRBV6-5 and TRBJ2-7, with 7 bases aligning to TRBD1. J gave up 1 base and V 6 bases, and 6 bases lay outside the gene matches. CDR1 and CDR2 from the germline V gene are MNHEY and SVGAGI. CDR3 size: 14 residues. CDR3 amino acids: CASRPLTGSYEQYF. CDR3 DNA: TGTGCCAGCAGACCACTGACAGGGTCCTACGAGCAGTACTTC.

This clonotype came up a few times. CDR3 in amino acids: CASSLGPRFYGYTF. The CDR3 DNA sequence: TGTGCCAGCAGTTTAGGTCCACGCTTCTATGGCTACACCTTC. This rearrangement joins TRBV27 to TRBJ1-2; D remains ambiguous. The CDR3 is 14 residues long. The V gene lost 2 bases and the J gene lost 4 bases, with 11 bases spanning the gap. Germline CDR1 is MNHEY and CDR2 is SMNVEV (reference sequence).

This clonotype has a count of ten or more. V and J are TRBV10-2 and TRBJ1-1, with unresolved D. The CDR3 has 12 residues. Trimming shortened V by 4 bases and J by 4 bases, and 7 bases separated the two germline ends. Germline V gene data show CDR1 as WSHSY and CDR2 as SAAADI. CDR3 amino acids: CASSAELTEAFF. CDR3 nucleotide sequence: TGCGCCAGCAGTGCCGAGCTCACTGAAGCTTTCTTT.

This clonotype was observed a few times. The gene calls are TRBV7-2 and TRBJ2-3; 15 nucleotides match TRBD2. Germline V gives CDR1 SGHTA, CDR2 FQGNSA. The CDR3 has 15 residues. Losses at the gene ends were 5 bases for V and 5 bases for J; bases not matched to a gene: 2. The CDR3 DNA reads as TGTGCCAGCAGCCCGGGACTAGCGGGGGGAGATACGCAGTATTTT. Encoded protein: CASSPGLAGGDTQYF.

J is TRBJ2-3 and V is TRBV29-1, with 10 bases matching TRBD2. This CDR3 is built from 15 residues. CDR1 is SQVTM, CDR2 ANQGSEA, per germline. The J segment lost 4 bases and the V segment lost 0 bases, leaving 4 bases of the junction unmatched. The CDR3 sequence: CSVEDGLAVADTQYF. The CDR3 DNA is TGCAGCGTTGAAGACGGACTAGCGGTGGCAGATACGCAGTATTTT.

This clonotype was picked up a small number of times. In DNA, the CDR3 is TGTGCCAGCAGTCCTACTAGCTATAGCTCCTACAATGAGCAGTTCTTC. The encoded protein is CASSPTSYSSYNEQFF. The chain has TRBV27 and TRBJ2-1; weak D call: TRBD2 (6 bases). This CDR3 spans 16 amino acids. V was shortened by 5 bases and J by 0 bases, with 14 bases between the two germline ends. CDR1 is MNHEY and CDR2 is SMNVEV in the germline V gene (reference sequence).

V and J are TRBV10-3 and TRBJ1-1; TRBD1 matches 9 bases. The germline CDR1 and CDR2 sequences are ENHRY and SYGVKD. The CDR3 totals 14 residues. V was pared by 7 bases and J by 1 base, with 4 bases of the junction left unmatched. Written as DNA, the CDR3 is TGTGCCATCACTCGACAGGGGGAGAACACTGAAGCTTTCTTT. Amino acids: CAITRQGENTEAFF.

The V call is TRBV12-3 or TRBV12-4, the J call TRBJ1-1; a weak D match, TRBD1 (6 bases). The CDR3 runs 15 residues. Trimming removed 5 bases at V and 2 bases at J, with 15 bases between. CDR3 coding DNA: TGTGCCAGCAGTCCCGGGACAAGACTCAACACTGAAGCTTTCTTT. Translation: CASSPGTRLNTEAFF.

The chain links TRBV7-9 to TRBJ1-2, with no clear D. This CDR3 has 10 residues. Germline-derived CDR1 and CDR2 are SEHNR and FQNEAQ (reference sequence). V was shortened by 4 bases and J by 8 bases, with 5 bases between the two germline ends. The CDR3 nucleotides read TGTGCCAGCAGCTCTGGGGGCTACACCTTC. This encodes CASSSGGYTF.

V gene TRBV11-2 combines with J gene TRBJ2-2, with a possible D match to TRBD1 (5 bases). Germline V CDR1 and CDR2: SGHAT, FQNNGV. V dropped 4 bases and J dropped 0 bases, with 9 bases sitting between them. There are 15 residues in the CDR3. The CDR3 protein is CASSSSGTNTGELFF. CDR3 sequence (DNA): TGTGCCAGCAGCTCGTCAGGGACGAACACCGGGGAGCTGTTTTTT.

This clonotype occurred many times. The CDR3 DNA follows: TGTGCCAGCACCATAGCGGGGGGCACAGATACGCAGTATTTT. It encodes CASTIAGGTDTQYF. V is TRBV7-2 and J is TRBJ2-3, with 9 bases matching TRBD2. The CDR3 contains 14 residues. V gave up 7 bases and J gave up 1 base; unmatched junction bases: 3. CDR1 and CDR2 from the germline V gene are SGHTA and FQGNSA. The whole variable domain, remainder taken from reference TRBV7-2 and TRBJ2-3, is GAGVSQSPSNKVTEKGKDVELRCDPISGHTALYWYRQSLGQGLEFLIYFQGNSAPDKSGLPSDRFSAERTGGSVSTLTIQRTQQEDSAVYLCASTIAGGTDTQYFGPGTRLTVL.

This clonotype has a count of ten or more. The chain employs TRBV5-5 and TRBJ1-3; D remains ambiguous. V lost 7 bases to trimming and J lost 2 bases, with 19 bases between them. CDR3 size: 16 residues. From germline, CDR1 is SGHKS and CDR2 YYEKEE (reference sequence). Written as DNA, the CDR3 is TGTGCCAGCCGGCTAACTGGCCTCTCTCCTGGAAACACCATATATTTT. This gives the protein CASRLTGLSPGNTIYF.

This clonotype came up many times. The chain combines TRBV9 with TRBJ2-7; the D is unclear. Trimming took off 0 bases at V and 2 bases at J, with 9 bases between the two ends. CDR1 and CDR2 from the germline V gene are SGDLS and YYNGEE. CDR3 length: 14 amino acids. CDR3 region: CASSVAGRAYEQYF. The CDR3 DNA is TGTGCCAGCAGCGTAGCCGGAAGAGCCTACGAGCAGTACTTC.

Only a few counts were recorded for this clonotype. The chain employs TRBV20-1 and TRBJ1-4, with 7 positions matching TRBD1. CDR3 size: 13 residues. Trimming cost V 4 bases and J 2 bases; bases outside gene matches: 1. Germline V lookup: CDR1 DFQATT, CDR2 SNEGSKA (reference sequence). CDR3 bases: TGCAGTGCTACGACAGGGACTAATGAAAAACTGTTTTTT. As protein: CSATTGTNEKLFF.

There are many counts of this clonotype. The J gene is TRBJ1-6, the V gene TRBV14; unclear D gene. CDR1 and CDR2 (germline): SGHDN, FVKESK. The V end was cut by 1 base, the J end by 5 bases, with 18 bases between. The CDR3 runs 18 residues. CDR3 coding DNA: TGTGCCAGCAGCCAAGGAAGAGGCGGGAGGTTCCATAATTCACCCCTCCACTTT. Translating it yields CASSQGRGGRFHNSPLHF.

In this sample, this clonotype turned up many times. This chain joins TRBV27 and TRBJ1-2; TRBD1 is a possible D gene (6 bases). CDR1 and CDR2 (germline): MNHEY, SMNVEV (reference sequence). The CDR3 is 13 residues long. V was cut by 6 bases and J by 3 bases, with 11 bases left in between. CDR3: CASRGAGDYGYTF. The CDR3 bases are TGTGCCAGCAGGGGGGCTGGGGACTATGGCTACACCTTC.

The V and J genes are TRBV2 and TRBJ2-2; no firm D call. The CDR3 has 11 residues. Germline loops: CDR1 SNHLY, CDR2 FYNNEI. Between the trimmed V and J ends, which lost 4 bases and 7 bases, there was a span of 4 bases. The CDR3 region has the DNA TGTGCCAGCAGTGGGGACGGGGAGCTGTTTTTT. Its translation is CASSGDGELFF.